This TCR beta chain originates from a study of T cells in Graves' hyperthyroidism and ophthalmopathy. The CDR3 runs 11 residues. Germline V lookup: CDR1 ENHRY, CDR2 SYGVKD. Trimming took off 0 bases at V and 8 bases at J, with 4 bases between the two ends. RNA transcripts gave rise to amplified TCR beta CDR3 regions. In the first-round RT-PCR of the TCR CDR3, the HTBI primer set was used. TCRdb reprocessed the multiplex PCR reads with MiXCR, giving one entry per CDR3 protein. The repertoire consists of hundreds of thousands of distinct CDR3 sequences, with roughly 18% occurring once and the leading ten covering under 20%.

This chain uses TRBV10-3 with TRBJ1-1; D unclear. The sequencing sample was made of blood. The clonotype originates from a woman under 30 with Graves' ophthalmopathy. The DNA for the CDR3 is TGTGCCATCAGTGAGTCGGGAGAAGCTTTCTTT. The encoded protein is CAISESGEAFF.